This entry describes one TCR beta chain. The antigen it recognizes is unknown. No clone much larger than this one lies a single base away; base qualities are absent. A FACSAria II was used to sort memory CD4+ T cells, defined as single viable CD3+CD4+CD8-CD45RO+ cells. CMV serostatus was assessed using a Roche Elecsys assay, by which serum IgG against CMV pp150, pp28, p38 and p52 was detected. After the samples were thawed, total CD4+ T cells were enriched through positive selection using CD4 magnetic microbeads. The samples came from a separate study whose specific focus was interrogating the CD4+ T cell memory repertoire. Peripheral blood mononuclear cells were isolated and cryopreserved according to standard operating procedures, and serum was kept at -80 degrees C. The staining used CD3-PerCP (BW264/56), CD4-APC (RPA-T4), CD45RO-PE (UCHT1) and CD8-Pacific Orange (3B5) antibodies, and Sytox blue was used to exclude non-viable cells.

Based on the germline V gene, the CDR1 and CDR2 sequences are MNHEY and SVGAGI. The CDR3 has 13 amino acids, counting the end cysteine and phenylalanine. Only the CDR3 DNA stays, 39 bases, in frame from base 1. Ends trimmed: V by 2 bases, J by 4 bases; bases unmatched to a gene: 0. The data were taken from a study of memory CD4+ T cells and cytomegalovirus serostatus (dated 2019 in TCRdb). Background on the whole study: A total of roughly 33 healthy Belgian adults, of whom 9 were CMV seropositive and roughly 25 were CMV seronegative, were included in the cohort. The study sequenced CD4+ memory TCRbeta repertoires of a Belgian cohort with known cytomegalovirus serostatus to replicate a published TCR-based CMV serostatus classifier. Results and caveats for the whole study, not just this receptor: Only CD4+CD45RO+ memory cells were sequenced, unlike the original study, which covered naive and memory CD4+ and CD8+ populations. Among the 150 to 200 previously reported CMV-associated TCRbeta sequences, some 69 showed up in the CD4+ memory repertoires, with each one found in between one and five individuals. The original-framework classifier achieved a median bootstrapped AUC of approximately 0.94 with a 95% CI of 0.76-1.00 on the Belgian cohort. The results were interpreted as suggesting that the CMV-associated TCR signature is mostly present in the CD4+ memory repertoire. For CMV serostatus prediction, a median bootstrapped AUC of 0.95 was reached with the original framework, and a median bootstrapped AUC of 0.91 was reached with a US-trained random forest.

Genomic DNA was extracted from sorted cells with the Quick-DNA Microprep Kit. TCRbeta DNA was amplified with the immunoSEQ hsTCRbeta kit following the manufacturer's protocol. TCRbeta libraries were sequenced on an Illumina MiSeq instrument. The paper's processing steps were these. Following removal of out-of-frame sequences, roughly 2 million distinct TCRbeta sequences were retained, with an average of roughly 70,000 per individual. Each individual was scored by the count of around 160 previously reported CMV-associated TCRbeta sequences and the total productive distinct TCRbeta count. A beta-binomial model was reimplemented in Python, and scikit-learn random forests with default parameters were trained on data from the US cohort. Classifier performance on the Belgian cohort was summarized as median AUC with percentile confidence intervals over 10,000 bootstrap iterations. In its TCRdb copy, this immuneACCESS table keeps in-frame sequences only and misses some clones. Where compared with another copy, unresolved V genes explain less than half of these, and the others have no known cause. Clone size and V and J calls were adopted from that table, with D and trimming inferred from the DNA. In all, the sample holds approximately 60,000 clones, and over 65% of those were seen once. The ten largest account for about 3% of the sample.

This sequence was found in an adult in good health and CMV-seropositive. Sequences were obtained from memory CD4+ T cells from blood. The sequence joins TRBV6-5 to TRBJ1-1, with 8 junctional bases fitting TRBD1. Read as DNA, the sequence is TGTGCCAGCAGTTACGACAGGGGCACTGAAGCTTTCTTT. This yields the protein CASSYDRGTEAFF.